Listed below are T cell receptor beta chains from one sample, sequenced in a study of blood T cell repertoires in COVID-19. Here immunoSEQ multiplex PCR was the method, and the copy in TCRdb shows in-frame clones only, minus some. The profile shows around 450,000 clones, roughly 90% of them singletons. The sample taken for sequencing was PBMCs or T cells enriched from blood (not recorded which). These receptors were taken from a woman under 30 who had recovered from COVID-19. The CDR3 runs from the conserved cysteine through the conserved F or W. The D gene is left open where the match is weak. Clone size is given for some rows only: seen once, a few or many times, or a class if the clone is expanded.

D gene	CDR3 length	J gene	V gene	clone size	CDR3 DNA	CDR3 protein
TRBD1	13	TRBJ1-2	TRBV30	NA	TGTGCCTCATTGACAGGGGGGCTCTATGGCTACACCTTC	CASLTGGLYGYTF
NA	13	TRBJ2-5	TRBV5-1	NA	TGCGCCAGCAGCCTACCCGGAGAAGAGACCCAGTACTTC	CASSLPGEETQYF
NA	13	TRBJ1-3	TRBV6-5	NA	TGTGCCAGCCAGGAAGGCGGGGGAAACACCATATATTTT	CASQEGGGNTIYF
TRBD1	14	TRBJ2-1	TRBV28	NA	TGTGCCAGCACTCCAGGGGGCACACCCAATGAGCAGTTCTTC	CASTPGGTPNEQFF
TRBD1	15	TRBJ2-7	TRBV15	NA	TGTGCCACCAGCAGAGATCCCGGACAGGGCCACGAGCAGTACTTC	CATSRDPGQGHEQYF
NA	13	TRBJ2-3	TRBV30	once	TGTGCCTGGAGTGTACAGCCCAATCAGCCCCAGTATTTT	CAWSVQPNQPQYF
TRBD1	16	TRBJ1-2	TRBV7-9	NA	TGTGCCAGCATCTCAATCCCGGACAGGGAGCTCTATGGCTACACCTTC	CASISIPDRELYGYTF
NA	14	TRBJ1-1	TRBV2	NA	TGTGCCAGCAGGAGACAGGATGTAGTCCCTGAAGCTTTCTTT	CASRRQDVVPEAFF
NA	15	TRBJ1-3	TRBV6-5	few	TGTGCCAGCGGTCCCGGAACTACCTCTGGAAACACCATATATTTT	CASGPGTTSGNTIYF
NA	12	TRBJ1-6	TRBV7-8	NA	TGTGCCAGCAGCCGTCCGAATTCACCCCTCCACTTT	CASSRPNSPLHF
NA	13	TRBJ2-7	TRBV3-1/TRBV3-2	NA	TGTGCCAGCAGCCAAGCCGACTCTTACGAGCAGTACTTC	CASSQADSYEQYF
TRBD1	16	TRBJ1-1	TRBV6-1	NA	TGTGCCAGCAGTGAAGTGGGGACAGGGGTTGGCACTGAAGCTTTCTTT	CASSEVGTGVGTEAFF
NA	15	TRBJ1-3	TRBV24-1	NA	TGTGCCACCAGTGATGCTGGAGACCCTGGAAACACCATATATTTT	CATSDAGDPGNTIYF
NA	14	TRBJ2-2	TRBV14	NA	TGTGCCAGCAGCCAACACCTAAACACCGGGGAGCTGTTTTTT	CASSQHLNTGELFF
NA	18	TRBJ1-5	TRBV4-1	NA	TGCGCCAGCAGCCAAGTGGGCGAGGGCCGATATAGCAATCAGCCCCAGCATTTT	CASSQVGEGRYSNQPQHF
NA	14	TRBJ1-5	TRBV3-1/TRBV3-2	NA	TGTGCCAGCAGCCAGTTTGGCAGGGGTCAGCCCCAGCATTTT	CASSQFGRGQPQHF
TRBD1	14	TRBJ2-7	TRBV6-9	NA	TGTGCCAGCAGTTTAGGGACAGGGCATTCGGGTGGGTACTTC	CASSLGTGHSGGYF
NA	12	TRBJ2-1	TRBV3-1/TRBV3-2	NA	TGTGCCAGCAGCCCCCAGGGTAATGAGCAGTTCTTC	CASSPQGNEQFF
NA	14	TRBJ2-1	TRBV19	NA	TGTGCCAGTAGTATTTCAGTCGCTAGCAGTGAGCAGTTCTTC	CASSISVASSEQFF
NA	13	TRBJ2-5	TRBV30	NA	TGTGCCCGGGGCGCGGCGGGGTTAGAGACCCAGTACTTC	CARGAAGLETQYF
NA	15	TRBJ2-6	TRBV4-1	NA	TGCGCCAGCAGCCAAGCTGACAGGACCGAAATTGACCTGACTTTC	CASSQADRTEIDLTF
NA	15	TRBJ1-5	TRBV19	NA	TGTGCCAGTAGTATCCTGACAAGAGGCAATCAGCCCCAGCATTTT	CASSILTRGNQPQHF
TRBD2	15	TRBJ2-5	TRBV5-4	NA	TGTGCCAGCAGCTTGCCTAGCGGGGATCAAGAGACCCAGTACTTC	CASSLPSGDQETQYF
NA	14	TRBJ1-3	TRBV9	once	TGTGCCAGCAGCGTAGAGGCGGCGAAAAACACCATATATTTT	CASSVEAAKNTIYF
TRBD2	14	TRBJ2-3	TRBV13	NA	TGTGCCAGCAGCTCAACGGGGGGGCATGATACGCAGTATTTT	CASSSTGGHDTQYF
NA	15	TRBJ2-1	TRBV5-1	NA	TGCGCCAGCAGCTTGGGGAGAATTACGGTCAATGAGCAGTTCTTC	CASSLGRITVNEQFF
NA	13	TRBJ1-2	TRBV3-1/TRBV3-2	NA	TGTGCCAGCAGAGGTAGGGGCGTTTTTTCGTACACCTTC	CASRGRGVFSYTF
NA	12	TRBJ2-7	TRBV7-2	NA	TGTGCCAGCAGCTTAGACAGGGACGAGCAGTACTTC	CASSLDRDEQYF
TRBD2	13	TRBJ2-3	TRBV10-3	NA	TGTGCCAGTAGCGGGGGTAGCACAGATACGCAGTATTTT	CASSGGSTDTQYF
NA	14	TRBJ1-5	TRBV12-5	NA	TGTGCTAGTGGGGGGGGAGGGAGCAATCAGCCCCAGCATTTT	CASGGGGSNQPQHF
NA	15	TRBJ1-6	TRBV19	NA	TGTGCCAGTAGTCCACGGGGGGTGGCGAATTCACCCCTCCACTTT	CASSPRGVANSPLHF
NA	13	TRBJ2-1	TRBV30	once	TGTGCCTGGAGTAGTAACGGCTACAATGAGCAGTTCTTC	CAWSSNGYNEQFF
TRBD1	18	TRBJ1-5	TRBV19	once	TGTGCCAGTAGTACCACAATCAGACAGGGTATCACGTTTCAGCCCCAGCATTTT	CASSTTIRQGITFQPQHF
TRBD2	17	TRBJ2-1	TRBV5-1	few	TGCGCCAGCAGCTTGGAACTAGCGGGGGGATCCTACAATGAGCAGTTCTTC	CASSLELAGGSYNEQFF
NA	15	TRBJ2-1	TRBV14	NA	TGTGCCAGCAGCACCTGGGACTCGCTTGGAGTGGAGCAGTTCTTC	CASSTWDSLGVEQFF
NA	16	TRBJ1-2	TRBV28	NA	TGTGCCAGCAGTTTCTCCAGCGGTACCGGTGGGTATGGCTACACCTTC	CASSFSSGTGGYGYTF
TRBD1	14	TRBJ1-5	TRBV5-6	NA	TGTGCCAGCAGCGCGGGACAGGGAAATCAGCCCCAGCATTTT	CASSAGQGNQPQHF
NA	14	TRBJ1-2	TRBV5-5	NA	TGTGCCAGCAGCTTAGGGTCAGGGGACGGTGGCTACACCTTC	CASSLGSGDGGYTF
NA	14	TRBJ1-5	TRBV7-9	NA	TGTGCCAGCAGCTTAGGCTCAGGGGAGCAGCCCCAGCATTTT	CASSLGSGEQPQHF
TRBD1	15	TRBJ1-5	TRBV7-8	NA	TGTGCCAGCAGCCGAGGACAGGGAAGCAATCAGCCCCAGCATTTT	CASSRGQGSNQPQHF
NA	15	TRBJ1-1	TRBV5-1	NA	TGCGCCAGCAGCCTGGACATCTCTGGGAACACTGAAGCTTTCTTT	CASSLDISGNTEAFF
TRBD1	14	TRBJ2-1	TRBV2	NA	TGTGCCAGCAGTAGGGACAGGGCCCACAATGAGCAGTTCTTC	CASSRDRAHNEQFF
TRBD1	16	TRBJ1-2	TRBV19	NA	TGTGCCAGTAGTACCAACCGGGACAGGGGTTCAGGTGGCTACACCTTC	CASSTNRDRGSGGYTF
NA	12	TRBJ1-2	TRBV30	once	TGTGCCTGGAGTGTACACGACTATGGCTACACCTTC	CAWSVHDYGYTF
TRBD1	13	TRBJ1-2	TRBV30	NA	TGTGCCTGGAAGGGACAGGGGGCCTATGGCTACACCTTC	CAWKGQGAYGYTF
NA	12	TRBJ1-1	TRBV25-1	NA	TGTGCCAGCAGTGAGGGGAGGACTGAAGCTTTCTTT	CASSEGRTEAFF
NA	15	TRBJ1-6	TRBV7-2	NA	TGTGCCAGCAGCTTAGGGGGCGCTTATAATTCACCCCTCCACTTT	CASSLGGAYNSPLHF
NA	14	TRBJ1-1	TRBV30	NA	TGTGCCTGGACAAACAGATACGGAGGGACTGAAGCTTTCTTT	CAWTNRYGGTEAFF
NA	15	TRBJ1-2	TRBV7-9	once	TGTGCCAGCAGCTTAGATGTAGAGACAGACTATGGCTACACCTTC	CASSLDVETDYGYTF
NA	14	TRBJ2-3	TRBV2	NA	TGTGCCAGCAGTGAAAACAGTCTCACAGATACGCAGTATTTT	CASSENSLTDTQYF
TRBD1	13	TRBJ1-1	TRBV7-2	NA	TGTGCCAGCAGCTTCAATCGACAGGGTTCAGCTTTCTTT	CASSFNRQGSAFF
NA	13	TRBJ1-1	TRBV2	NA	TGTGCCAGCAGTGAACAGGAGGAGACTGAAGCTTTCTTT	CASSEQEETEAFF
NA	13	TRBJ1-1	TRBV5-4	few	TGTGCCAGCAGCTTCTACCTTGACACTGAAGCTTTCTTT	CASSFYLDTEAFF
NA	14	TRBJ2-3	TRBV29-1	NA	TGCAGCGTTGATTGGGGACACAGAACAGATACGCAGTATTTT	CSVDWGHRTDTQYF
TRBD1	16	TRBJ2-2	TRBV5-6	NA	TGTGCCAGCAGCTTGGTGGGACAGGGTAACACCGGGGAGCTGTTTTTT	CASSLVGQGNTGELFF
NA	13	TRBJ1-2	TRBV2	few	TGTGCCAGCAGTTGGCAGGGCGGTGATGGCTACACCTTC	CASSWQGGDGYTF
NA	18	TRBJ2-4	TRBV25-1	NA	TGTGCCAGCAGTGCCCCGTCAGGGGGGCGGCTAGCCAAAAACATTCAGTACTTC	CASSAPSGGRLAKNIQYF
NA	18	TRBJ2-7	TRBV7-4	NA	TGTGCCAGCAGCTTAGAAGCGCAGGGGGGCTCCCTCTTCTACGAGCAGTACTTC	CASSLEAQGGSLFYEQYF
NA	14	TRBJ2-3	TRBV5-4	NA	TGTGCCAGCAGCACGGGACTCAGCACAGATACACAGTATTTT	CASSTGLSTDTQYF